This T cell receptor beta chain was observed in a study of T cell responses to AZD1222 COVID-19 vaccine. Study-level findings and limits: Reportedly, close to half of spike-specific TCRs are directed against unmutated variant regions. Clonal diversity was possibly underestimated, and white British individuals and females predominated among donors. The study sampled repertoires only after the peak T cell response.

Data came from immunoSEQ multiplex PCR; TCRdb stores just in-frame clones and leaves some out. The sample contains tens of thousands of clones, about 78% of which appear only once. About this clone itself: What it binds is unknown.

Germline values: CDR1 SGDLS, CDR2 YYNGEE. V was shortened by 1 base and J by 0 bases, with 9 bases between the two germline ends. The CDR3 is 15 amino acids. The input for sequencing was peripheral blood, taken 28 days after the second AZD1222 dose. This clonotype originated in an adult who received the AZD1222 COVID-19 vaccine. V is TRBV9 and J is TRBJ2-3; D is uncertain. The CDR3 DNA reads as TGTGCCAGCAGCGTATCTCCTGCCAGCACAGATACGCAGTATTTT. Translated: CASSVSPASTDTQYF.